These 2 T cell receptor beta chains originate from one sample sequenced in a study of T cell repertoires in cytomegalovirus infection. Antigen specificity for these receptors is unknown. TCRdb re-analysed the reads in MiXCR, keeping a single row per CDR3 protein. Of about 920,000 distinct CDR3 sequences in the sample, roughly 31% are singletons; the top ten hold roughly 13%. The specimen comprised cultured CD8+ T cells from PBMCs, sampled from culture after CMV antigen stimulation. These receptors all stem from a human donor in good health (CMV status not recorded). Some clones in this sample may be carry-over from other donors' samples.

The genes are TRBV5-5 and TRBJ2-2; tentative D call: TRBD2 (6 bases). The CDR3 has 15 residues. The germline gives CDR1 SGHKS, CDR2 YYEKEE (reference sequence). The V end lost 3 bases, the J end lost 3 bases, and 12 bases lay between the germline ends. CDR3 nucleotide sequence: TGTGCCAGCAGCTGGGACTGGAGCGACACCGGGGAGCTGTTTTTT. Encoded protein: CASSWDWSDTGELFF.

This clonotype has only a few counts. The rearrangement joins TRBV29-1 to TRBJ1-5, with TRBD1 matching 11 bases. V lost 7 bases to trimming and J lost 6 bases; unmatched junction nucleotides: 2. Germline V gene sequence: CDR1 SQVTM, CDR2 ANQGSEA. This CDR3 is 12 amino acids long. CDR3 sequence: CSAGTGGQPQHF. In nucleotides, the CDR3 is TGCAGCGCTGGGACAGGGGGTCAGCCCCAGCATTTT.